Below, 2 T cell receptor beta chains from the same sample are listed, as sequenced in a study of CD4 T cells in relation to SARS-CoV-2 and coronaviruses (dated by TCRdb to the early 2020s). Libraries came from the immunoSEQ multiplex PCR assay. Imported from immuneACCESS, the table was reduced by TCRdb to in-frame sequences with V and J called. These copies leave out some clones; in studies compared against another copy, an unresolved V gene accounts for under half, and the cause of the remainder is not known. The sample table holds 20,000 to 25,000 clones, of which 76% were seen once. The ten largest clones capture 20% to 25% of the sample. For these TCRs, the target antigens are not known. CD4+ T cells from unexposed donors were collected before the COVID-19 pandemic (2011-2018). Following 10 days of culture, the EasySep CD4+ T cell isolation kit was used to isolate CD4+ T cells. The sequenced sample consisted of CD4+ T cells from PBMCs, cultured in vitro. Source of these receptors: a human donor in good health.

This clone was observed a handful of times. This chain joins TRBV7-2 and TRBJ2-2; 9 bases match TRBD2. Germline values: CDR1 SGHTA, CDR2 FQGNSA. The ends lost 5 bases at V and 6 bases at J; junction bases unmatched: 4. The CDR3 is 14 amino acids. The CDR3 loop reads CASSRGLAAGELFF. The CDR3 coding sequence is TGTGCCAGCAGCCGGGGACTAGCAGCCGGGGAGCTGTTTTTT.

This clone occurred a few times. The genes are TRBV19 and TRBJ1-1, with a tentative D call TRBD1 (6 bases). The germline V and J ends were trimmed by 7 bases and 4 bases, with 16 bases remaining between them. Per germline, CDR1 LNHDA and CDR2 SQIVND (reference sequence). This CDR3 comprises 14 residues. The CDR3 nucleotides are TGTGCCAGTAAGGTGGCACAGGGAAGCACTGAAGCTTTCTTT. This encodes CASKVAQGSTEAFF.